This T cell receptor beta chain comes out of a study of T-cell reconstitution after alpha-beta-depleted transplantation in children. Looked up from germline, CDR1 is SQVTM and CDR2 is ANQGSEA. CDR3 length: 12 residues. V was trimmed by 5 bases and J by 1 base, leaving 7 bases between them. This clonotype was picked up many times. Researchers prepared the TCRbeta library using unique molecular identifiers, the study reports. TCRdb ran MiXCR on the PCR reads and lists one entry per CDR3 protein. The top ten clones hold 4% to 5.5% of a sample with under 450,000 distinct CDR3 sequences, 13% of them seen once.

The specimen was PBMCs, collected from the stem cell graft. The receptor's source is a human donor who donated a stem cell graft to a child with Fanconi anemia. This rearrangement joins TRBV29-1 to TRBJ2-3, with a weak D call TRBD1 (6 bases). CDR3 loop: CSVSGGTDTQYF. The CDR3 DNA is TGCAGCGTTTCAGGGGGCACAGATACGCAGTATTTT.